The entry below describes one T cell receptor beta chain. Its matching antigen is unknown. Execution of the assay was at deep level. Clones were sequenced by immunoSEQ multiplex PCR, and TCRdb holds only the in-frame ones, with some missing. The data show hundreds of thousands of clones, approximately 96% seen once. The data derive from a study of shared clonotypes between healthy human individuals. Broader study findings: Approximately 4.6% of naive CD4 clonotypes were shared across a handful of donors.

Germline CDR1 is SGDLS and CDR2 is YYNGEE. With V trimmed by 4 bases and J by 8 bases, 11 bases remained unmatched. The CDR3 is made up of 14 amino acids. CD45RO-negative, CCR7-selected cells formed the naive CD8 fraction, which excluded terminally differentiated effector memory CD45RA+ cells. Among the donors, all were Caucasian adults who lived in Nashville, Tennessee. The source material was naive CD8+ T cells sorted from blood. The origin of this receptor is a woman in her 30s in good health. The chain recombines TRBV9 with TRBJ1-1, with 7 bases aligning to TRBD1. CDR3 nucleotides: TGTGCCAGCAGCCCATACCGCGGGACAGAAGAAGCTTTCTTT. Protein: CASSPYRGTEEAFF.